This T cell receptor beta chain was sequenced for a study of T cell responses to AZD1222 COVID-19 vaccine (dated by TCRdb to about 2021). Regarding the complete study: A total of under 250 trial participants underwent TCR sequencing, of whom about 200 had received two doses of AZD1222 and approximately 25 had received two doses of the MenACWY control vaccine. Enrollment into the trials was organized by age into subgroups of 18-55, 56-69 and 70-plus years, and those subgroups contained approximately 150, 30 and 60 TCR-sequenced participants, respectively.

The CDR3 regions of human TCRbeta chains were analyzed by immunosequencing. As for the original processing: Repertoire TCRs were matched against a reference library of SARS-CoV-2-specific TCRs generated with the MIRA antigen-specificity platform. Breadth meant the fraction of unique TCRs that were SARS-CoV-2-associated, whereas depth meant the fraction of total T cells that were SARS-CoV-2-associated. Using the MIRA data, every spike-specific TCR was mapped to the spike region that the TCR reacted to and assigned to either a CD4 or a CD8 class. Log10-transformed breadth and depth values were compared by one-way ANOVA with Sidak's multiple comparisons tests. What TCRdb holds here is the immuneACCESS table cut down to in-frame rearrangements. Part of the clones is not present; checked against another copy, under half of the missing clones reflect an unresolved V gene, and the others are unexplained. That table gives V, J and clone size, and the DNA gave D and trimming. A total of roughly 120,000 clones appear in this sample, 70% to 90% of them only once. Approximately 3.5% of the sample comes from the top ten.

The study at large found these results: Epitopes outside the regions mutated in the B.1.351 and B.1.1.7 variants were reportedly recognized by nearly half of the unique spike-specific TCRs. After two AZD1222 doses, both the breadth and the depth of spike-specific TCRs were significantly higher than at day 0 and than in MenACWY recipients. In the small 56-69-year group, the increase in depth fell short of significance, most likely because of low power. Conclusions about previously exposed vaccinees are limited, since just a handful of AZD1222 recipients were seropositive for SARS-CoV-2 at baseline. The whole spike protein was spanned by vaccine-associated CD4 TCRs, and dominant responses were seen in regions 160-218 and 743-854. Because no day 14 peak-response samples were available, the repertoires could be characterized only after the peak T cell response. Participants were mostly white British, with more females than males. The authors suggested clonal diversity may have been underestimated.

Deletion took 4 bases off V and 4 bases off J, with a span of 12 bases between the germline ends. The germline V gene encodes CDR1 SGHNT and CDR2 YYREEE (reference sequence). From the cysteine up to the phenylalanine, the CDR3 has a length of 14 residues. Only CDR3 DNA remains: 42 bases, in frame from the first base. Worth noting for this clone: Its antigen remains unidentified. Base quality data are lacking; no much larger clone is found one base away.

The time point label, read with the paper, signifies: about 28 days (+/-7) after the second vaccine dose. AZD1222 recipients with second doses at about 4 weeks or about 12 weeks were pooled, because spike-specific TCR depth and breadth did not differ between schedules. Vaccinee samples were obtained from the UK trials COV001 and COV002, which included a single-blind randomized controlled phase 2/3 trial of AZD1222 (ChAdOx1 nCoV-19) in healthy adults. Trial participant PBMC samples were collected at day 0 and day 28 after the second dose for TCRbeta chain sequencing. The TCR was taken from an adult who received the AZD1222 COVID-19 vaccine. Specimen: peripheral blood, collected 28 days after the second AZD1222 dose. Recombination connected TRBV5-4 to TRBJ1-5, and TRBD1 may be the D gene, going by 5 matching bases. CDR3 region: CASSHGDGNQPQHF. The bases read TGTGCCAGCAGCCATGGGGACGGAAATCAGCCCCAGCATTTT.